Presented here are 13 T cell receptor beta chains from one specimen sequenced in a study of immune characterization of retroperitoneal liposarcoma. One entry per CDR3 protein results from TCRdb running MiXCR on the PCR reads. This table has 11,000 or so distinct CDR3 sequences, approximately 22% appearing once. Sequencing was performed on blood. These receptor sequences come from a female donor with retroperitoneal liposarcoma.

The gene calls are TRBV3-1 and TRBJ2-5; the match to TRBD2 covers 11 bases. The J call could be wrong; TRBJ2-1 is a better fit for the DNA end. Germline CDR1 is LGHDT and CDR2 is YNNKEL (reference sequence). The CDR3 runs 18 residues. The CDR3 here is CASSQEGLAGGSNYEQFF. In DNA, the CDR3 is TGTGCCAGCAGCCAAGAGGGGCTAGCGGGAGGTTCCAATTATGAGCAGTTCTTC.

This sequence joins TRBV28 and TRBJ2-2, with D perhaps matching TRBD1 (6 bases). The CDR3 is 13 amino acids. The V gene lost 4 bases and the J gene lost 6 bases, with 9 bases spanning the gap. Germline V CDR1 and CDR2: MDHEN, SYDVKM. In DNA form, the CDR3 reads TGTGCCAGCAGTTGGACAGTCTCCGGGGAGCTGTTTTTT. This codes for CASSWTVSGELFF.

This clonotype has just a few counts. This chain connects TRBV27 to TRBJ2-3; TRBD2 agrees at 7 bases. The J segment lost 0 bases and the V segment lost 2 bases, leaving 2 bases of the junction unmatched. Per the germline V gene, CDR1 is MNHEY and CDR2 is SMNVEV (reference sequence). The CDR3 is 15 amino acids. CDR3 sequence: CASSLLAVSTDTQYF. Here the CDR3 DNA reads TGTGCCAGCAGTTTACTAGCGGTAAGCACAGATACGCAGTATTTT.

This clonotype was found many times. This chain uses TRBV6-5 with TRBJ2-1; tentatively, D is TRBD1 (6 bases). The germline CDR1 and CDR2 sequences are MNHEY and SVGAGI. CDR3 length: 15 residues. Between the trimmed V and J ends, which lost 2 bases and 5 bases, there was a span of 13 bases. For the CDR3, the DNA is TGTGCCAGCAGTTACACCGGGACACTGCACAATGAGCAGTTCTTC. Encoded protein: CASSYTGTLHNEQFF.

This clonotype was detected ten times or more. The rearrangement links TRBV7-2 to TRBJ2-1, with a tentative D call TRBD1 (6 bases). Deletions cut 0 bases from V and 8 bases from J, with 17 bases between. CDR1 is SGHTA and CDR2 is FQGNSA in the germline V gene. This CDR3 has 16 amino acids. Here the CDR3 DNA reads TGTGCCAGCAGCTTAGCCATACCCAGGGGAGTAGATGAGCAGTTCTTC. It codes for CASSLAIPRGVDEQFF. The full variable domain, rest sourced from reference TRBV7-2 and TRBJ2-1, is GAGVSQSPSNKVTEKGKDVELRCDPISGHTALYWYRQSLGQGLEFLIYFQGNSAPDKSGLPSDRFSAERTGGSVSTLTIQRTQQEDSAVYLCASSLAIPRGVDEQFFGPGTRLTVL.

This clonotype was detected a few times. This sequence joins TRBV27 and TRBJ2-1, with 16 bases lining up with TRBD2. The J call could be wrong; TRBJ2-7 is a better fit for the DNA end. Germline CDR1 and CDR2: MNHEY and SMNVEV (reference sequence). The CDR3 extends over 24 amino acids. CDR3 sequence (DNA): TGTGCCAGCTCTTTTTATCACAGAAAAACGCCGGGACTAGCGGGAGGGCTTGACACCTACGAGCAGTACTTC. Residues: CASSFYHRKTPGLAGGLDTYEQYF.

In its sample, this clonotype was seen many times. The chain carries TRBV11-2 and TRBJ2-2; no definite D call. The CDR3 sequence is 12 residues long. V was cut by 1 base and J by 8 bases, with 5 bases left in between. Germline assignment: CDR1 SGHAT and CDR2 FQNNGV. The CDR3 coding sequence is TGTGCCAGCAGCTTAGTTCCGGGGGAGCTGTTTTTT. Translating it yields CASSLVPGELFF.

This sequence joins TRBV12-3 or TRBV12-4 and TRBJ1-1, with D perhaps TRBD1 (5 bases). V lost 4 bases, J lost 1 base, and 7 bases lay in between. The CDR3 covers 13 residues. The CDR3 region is CASSSRANTEAFF. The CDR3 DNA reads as TGTGCCAGCAGTTCCAGGGCGAACACTGAAGCTTTCTTT.

CDR3: CASRPLAGGSYNEQFF. The CDR3 DNA reads as TGTGCCAGCAGGCCTTTGGCGGGAGGATCCTACAATGAGCAGTTCTTC. J is TRBJ2-1 and V is TRBV12-3 or TRBV12-4, with 8 bases lining up with TRBD2. Germline trimming cut 6 bases from V and 1 base from J; bases unmatched to any gene: 8. This CDR3 has 16 amino acids.

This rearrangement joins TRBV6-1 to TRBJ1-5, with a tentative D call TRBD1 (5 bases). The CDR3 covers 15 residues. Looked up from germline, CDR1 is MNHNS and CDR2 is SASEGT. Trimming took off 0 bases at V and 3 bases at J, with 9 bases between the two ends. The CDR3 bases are TGTGCCAGCAGTGAAGCCGGGGGGAACAATCAGCCCCAGCATTTT. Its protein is CASSEAGGNNQPQHF.

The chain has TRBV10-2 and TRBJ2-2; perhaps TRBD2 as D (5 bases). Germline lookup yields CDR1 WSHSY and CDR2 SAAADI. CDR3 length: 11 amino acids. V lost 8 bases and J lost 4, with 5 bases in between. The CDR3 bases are TGCGCCAGCGGAGGCACCGGGGAGCTGTTTTTT. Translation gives CASGGTGELFF.

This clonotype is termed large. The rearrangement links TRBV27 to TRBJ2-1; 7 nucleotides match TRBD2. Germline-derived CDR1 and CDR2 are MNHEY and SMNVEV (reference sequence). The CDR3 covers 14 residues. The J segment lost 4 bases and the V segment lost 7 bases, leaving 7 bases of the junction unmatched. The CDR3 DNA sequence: TGTGCCAGCACCAATAGGCGGGGGTACAATGAGCAGTTCTTC. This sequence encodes CASTNRRGYNEQFF.

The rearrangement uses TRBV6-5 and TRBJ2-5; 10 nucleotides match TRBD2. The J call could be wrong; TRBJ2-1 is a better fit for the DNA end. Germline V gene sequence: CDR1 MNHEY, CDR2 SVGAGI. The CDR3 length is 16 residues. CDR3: CASSYSRTSGINEQFF. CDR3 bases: TGTGCCAGCAGTTACTCCCGTACTAGCGGGATCAATGAGCAGTTCTTC.